These 20 T cell receptor beta chains share one sample of origin, sequenced in a study of blood T cell repertoires in COVID-19. This table comes from immunoSEQ multiplex PCR, and its TCRdb copy is limited to in-frame clones, with some not included. The sample has hundreds of thousands of clones, around 86% seen once; the top ten hold roughly 1.7%. Source material: PBMCs or T cells enriched from blood (not recorded which). The receptors here all came from a woman aged 45-59 years who had recovered from COVID-19.

The CDR3 is CASSLDGTSDRYEQFF. CDR3 nucleotide sequence: TGTGCCAGCAGCTTGGACGGGACTAGCGACCGCTATGAGCAGTTCTTC. This chain uses TRBV5-5 with TRBJ2-1, with TRBD2 identical over 10 bases. V shed 0 bases, J shed 8 bases, and the junction held 8 bases outside the gene matches. The CDR3 length is 16 residues. Germline CDR1 and CDR2: SGHKS and YYEKEE (reference sequence).

The genes are TRBV28 and TRBJ1-3, with 7 bases fitting TRBD1. The CDR3 runs to 17 residues. The germline V gene encodes CDR1 MDHEN and CDR2 SYDVKM. After removal of 4 bases from V and 1 base from J, the junction contained 10 bases not matched to a gene. CDR3 residues: CASSSYHDRASGNTIYF. The DNA for the CDR3 is TGTGCCAGCAGTTCCTACCATGACAGGGCGTCTGGAAACACCATATATTTT.

The chain has TRBV25-1 and TRBJ2-1, with 7 bases fitting TRBD2. There are 16 residues in the CDR3. The junction had 18 bases not matched to a gene; V was cut back by 6 bases and J by 10 bases. Germline CDR1 is MGHDK and CDR2 is SYGVNS. The CDR3 reads CASRPWASGDPPEQFF. CDR3 DNA sequence: TGTGCCAGCAGGCCCTGGGCTAGCGGTGATCCGCCGGAGCAGTTCTTC.

V is TRBV7-2 and J is TRBJ2-5; D possibly corresponds to TRBD1 (6 bases). CDR3 length equals 12 residues. Germline V CDR1 and CDR2: SGHTA, FQGNSA. V shed 5 bases and J shed 5 bases, with 9 bases lying between them. Here the CDR3 reads CASSLDRETQYF. CDR3 in DNA: TGTGCCAGCAGCCTCGACAGGGAGACCCAGTACTTC.

This sequence joins TRBV5-5 and TRBJ1-5; D uncertain. Trimming took 2 bases from V and 4 from J, leaving 7 bases between them. CDR1 is SGHKS, CDR2 YYEKEE, per germline (reference sequence). The CDR3 runs to 13 residues. DNA for the CDR3: TGTGCCAGCAGCTTTTTCGGGAATCAGCCCCAGCATTTT. It yields the protein CASSFFGNQPQHF.

This clone was found once. The chain combines TRBV7-8 with TRBJ2-3; the match to TRBD2 covers 7 bases. The CDR3 loop spans 17 amino acids. Germline trimming cut 0 bases from V and 1 base from J; bases unmatched to any gene: 7. Germline lookup yields CDR1 SGHVS and CDR2 FQNEAQ. The DNA for the CDR3 is TGTGCCAGCAGCTTAGCGTTTGGGGCGGGAGGCACAGATACGCAGTATTTT. The encoded protein is CASSLAFGAGGTDTQYF. The whole variable domain, filled in from reference TRBV7-8 and TRBJ2-3, reads GAGVSQSPRYKVAKRGQDVALRCDPISGHVSLFWYQQALGQGPEFLTYFQNEAQLDKSGLPSDRFFAERPEGSVSTLKIQRTQQEDSAVYLCASSLAFGAGGTDTQYFGPGTRLTVL.

The chain's CDR3 is CASSLGTRTGELFF. DNA of the CDR3: TGTGCCAGCAGCTTGGGTACCCGGACCGGGGAGCTGTTTTTT. This chain joins TRBV5-6 and TRBJ2-2; D remains unclear. The CDR3 spans 14 residues. CDR1 and CDR2 from the germline V gene are SGHDT and YYEEEE. Trimming left V 0 bases short and J 5 bases short, with 8 bases between. The whole variable domain, remainder taken from reference TRBV5-6 and TRBJ2-2, is DAGVTQSPTHLIKTRGQQVTLRCSPKSGHDTVSWYQQALGQGPQFIFQYYEEEERQRGNFPDRFSGHQFPNYSSELNVNALLLGDSALYLCASSLGTRTGELFFGEGSRLTVL.

The chain employs TRBV7-3 and TRBJ2-5; 15 nucleotides agree with TRBD2. Trimming cost V 5 bases and J 4 bases; bases outside gene matches: 8. The germline V gene encodes CDR1 SGHTA and CDR2 FQGTGA. This CDR3 spans 17 amino acids. CDR3 bases: TGTGCCAGCAGCCCGGGGACTAGCGGGAGGAGAGGAGAGACCCAGTACTTC. It encodes CASSPGTSGRRGETQYF.

The chain employs TRBV6-1 and TRBJ1-1, with D unresolved. This CDR3 contains 12 residues. CDR1 and CDR2 (germline): MNHNS, SASEGT. V was pared by 1 base and J by 10 bases, with 10 bases between. CDR3 nucleotide sequence: TGTGCCAGCAGTGAAGGGGCAACCCGAGCTTTCTTT. This gives the protein CASSEGATRAFF.

This chain uses TRBV7-6 with TRBJ2-2, with D perhaps TRBD1 (5 bases). The CDR3 extends over 16 amino acids. Germline loops: CDR1 SGHVS, CDR2 FNYEAQ. Trimming shortened V by 2 bases and J by 1 base, and 11 bases separated the two germline ends. CDR3 bases: TGTGCCAGCAGCTTATTAGGCCAGGGGAACACCGGGGAGCTGTTTTTT. It translates to CASSLLGQGNTGELFF.

The chain employs TRBV19 and TRBJ1-1; tentative D call: TRBD1 (6 bases). The CDR3 is 17 amino acids. Germline V lookup: CDR1 LNHDA, CDR2 SQIVND (reference sequence). The germline V and J ends were trimmed by 9 bases and 2 bases, with 25 bases remaining between them. The CDR3 is CASGDRPYGALNTEAFF. The CDR3 nucleotides read TGTGCCAGCGGCGACAGGCCCTATGGTGCGTTAAACACTGAAGCTTTCTTT.

This sequence joins TRBV6-5 and TRBJ2-1, with TRBD2 as a possible D gene (5 bases). The V end was cut by 4 bases, the J end by 2 bases, with 12 bases between. This CDR3 has 15 amino acids. Germline V CDR1 and CDR2: MNHEY, SVGAGI. The chain's CDR3 is CASSSVGATYNEQFF. CDR3 coding DNA: TGTGCCAGCAGTTCGGTGGGAGCCACCTACAATGAGCAGTTCTTC.

This sequence joins TRBV6-6 and TRBJ1-1, with 10 bases identical to TRBD1. With 2 bases clipped from V and 6 bases from J, the junction kept 9 bases outside the gene matches. CDR3 size: 16 residues. Per the germline V gene, CDR1 is MNHNY and CDR2 is SVGAGI (reference sequence). The CDR3 nucleotides are TGTGCCAGCAGTTACGGGACAGGGGACTGGAGTCCTGAAGCTTTCTTT. Translated: CASSYGTGDWSPEAFF.

About this clone itself: An end of the junction does not agree with germline; a read error may underlie this. Written as DNA, the CDR3 is TGTGCCAGCAGTTACACCGAACGGGACAGAGAACACTTC. Translation: CASSYTERDREHF. The V call is TRBV6-2 or TRBV6-3, the J call TRBJ2-7, with 7 bases lining up with TRBD1. The CDR3 is made up of 13 amino acids. Per germline, CDR1 MNHEY and CDR2 SVGEGT.

The chain carries TRBV7-9 and TRBJ2-7; a possible D gene is TRBD1 (6 bases). The CDR3 spans 14 residues. Germline V lookup: CDR1 SEHNR, CDR2 FQNEAQ (reference sequence). Between the trimmed V and J ends, which lost 4 bases and 2 bases, there was a span of 12 bases. CDR3 loop: CASSSRTVPYEQYF. The CDR3 coding sequence is TGTGCCAGCAGCTCACGGACAGTACCCTACGAGCAGTACTTC.

The chain employs TRBV19 and TRBJ2-1; D remains ambiguous. Trimming stripped 5 bases from V and 0 bases from J, with 8 bases between. Germline loops: CDR1 LNHDA, CDR2 SQIVND (reference sequence). The length of the CDR3 is 14 residues. The CDR3 loop is CASSPEDSYNEQFF. CDR3 nucleotide sequence: TGTGCCAGTAGTCCAGAAGACTCCTACAATGAGCAGTTCTTC.

This chain uses TRBV25-1 with TRBJ2-2; the D gene is possibly TRBD1 (6 bases). The CDR3 has 17 residues. The germline V gene has CDR1 MGHDK and CDR2 SYGVNS. Trimming cost V 4 bases and J 6 bases, with 21 bases left between them. The CDR3 protein is CASSAADRPLRSGELFF. In nucleotides, the CDR3 is TGTGCCAGCAGTGCGGCTGACAGGCCGCTACGTTCCGGGGAGCTGTTTTTT. The full variable domain, its missing parts supplied by reference TRBV25-1 and TRBJ2-2, is EADIYQTPRYLVIGTGKKITLECSQTMGHDKMYWYQQDPGMELHLIHYSYGVNSTEKGDLSSESTVSRIRTEHFPLTLESARPSHTSQYLCASSAADRPLRSGELFFGEGSRLTVL.

The J gene is TRBJ1-1, the V gene TRBV3-1 (or the pseudogene TRBV3-2); D gene ambiguous. V was cut by 4 bases and J by 6 bases, with 9 bases left in between. CDR1 is LGHDT, CDR2 YNNKEL, per germline (reference sequence). CDR3 length: 12 amino acids. The CDR3 loop reads CASSRGRSEAFF. The CDR3 DNA reads as TGTGCCAGCAGCCGAGGGAGGTCTGAAGCTTTCTTT.

J is TRBJ1-2 and V is TRBV27, with 9 bases matching TRBD1. The V segment lost 3 bases and the J segment 4 bases; nucleotides outside the gene matches: 3. This CDR3 has 14 amino acids. Germline values: CDR1 MNHEY, CDR2 SMNVEV (reference sequence). This chain's CDR3 is CASSFQQGAYGYTF. The CDR3 coding sequence is TGTGCCAGCAGTTTCCAACAGGGGGCCTATGGCTACACCTTC.

J is TRBJ1-1 and V is TRBV29-1; D gene uncertain. Germline loops: CDR1 SQVTM, CDR2 ANQGSEA. This CDR3 has 13 amino acids. Between the trimmed V and J ends, which lost 1 base and 4 bases, there was a span of 10 bases. In DNA, the CDR3 is TGCAGCGTTGAAGCTTGGGAGGGCACTGAAGCTTTCTTT. This translates into CSVEAWEGTEAFF.